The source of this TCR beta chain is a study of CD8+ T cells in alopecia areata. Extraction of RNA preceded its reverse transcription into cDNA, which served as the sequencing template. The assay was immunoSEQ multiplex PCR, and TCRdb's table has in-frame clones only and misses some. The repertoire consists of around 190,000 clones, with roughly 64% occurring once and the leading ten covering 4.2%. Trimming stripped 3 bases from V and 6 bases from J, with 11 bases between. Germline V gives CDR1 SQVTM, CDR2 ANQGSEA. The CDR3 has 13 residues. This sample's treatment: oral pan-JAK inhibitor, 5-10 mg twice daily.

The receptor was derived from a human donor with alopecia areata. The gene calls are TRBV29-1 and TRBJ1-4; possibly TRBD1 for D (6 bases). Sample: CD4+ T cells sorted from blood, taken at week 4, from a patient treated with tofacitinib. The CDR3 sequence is CSVETGADEKLFF. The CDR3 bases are TGCAGCGTTGAGACGGGGGCGGATGAAAAACTGTTTTTT.